A selection of T cell receptor beta chains follows, all from one sample in a study of CD8 T cells in ankylosing spondylitis. A single record per CDR3 protein comes from TCRdb applying MiXCR to the 5' RACE reads. The data hold hundreds of thousands of distinct CDR3 sequences, with 10% to 15% observed a single time. The sample comprised blood, either unsorted or a sorted T cell fraction (not recorded which). The origin of the receptors is a male donor with ankylosing spondylitis. Each CDR3 is given with its conserved first and last residue. The D gene is left open where the match is weak. Expanded clones get a size class; other rows say once, few or many, or leave the size out.

D	V	J	size	DNA	CDR3
TRBD1	TRBV4-1	TRBJ1-4	NA	TGCGCCAGCAGCCAAAGGACAGGAGAGAATGAAAAACTGTTTTTT	CASSQRTGENEKLFF
NA	TRBV4-1	TRBJ2-7	NA	TGCGCCAGCAGCCATCCCCTAGCGAAGCGGGAGCAGTACTTC	CASSHPLAKREQYF
NA	TRBV29-1	TRBJ2-1	NA	TGCAGCGTTGACGTTTTCGACAATGAGCAGTTCTTC	CSVDVFDNEQFF
NA	TRBV20-1	TRBJ2-1	NA	TGCAGTGCCTCGACAGGCCATTACAATGAGCAGTTCTTC	CSASTGHYNEQFF
NA	TRBV5-5	TRBJ1-6	NA	TGTGCCAGCAGCTTGGAACCCTCACCCCTCCACTTT	CASSLEPSPLHF
TRBD1	TRBV10-3	TRBJ2-3	many	TGTGCCACCACTTCGGGGACAGGGAGCACAGATACGCAGTATTTT	CATTSGTGSTDTQYF
NA	TRBV4-3	TRBJ2-7	few	TGCGCCAGCAGCCAAGATCGGGACATCACCTACGAGCAGTACTTC	CASSQDRDITYEQYF
NA	TRBV28	TRBJ1-3	few	TGTGCCAGCAGTAGCCCAGGGACGGCTTCTGGAAACACCATATATTTT	CASSSPGTASGNTIYF
NA	TRBV20-1	TRBJ2-7	many	TGCAGTGCTAGAGAAGACCCAGATTCCTACGAGCAGTACTTC	CSAREDPDSYEQYF
NA	TRBV24-1	TRBJ2-1	NA	TGTGCCACCAGTGATTCGGATAGGAGCGGTGAGCAGTTCTTC	CATSDSDRSGEQFF
NA	TRBV3-1	TRBJ1-5	few	TGTGCCAGCAGCCAAGATATCAGTCAGCCCCAGCATTTT	CASSQDISQPQHF
NA	TRBV5-1	TRBJ1-1	few	TGCGCCAGCAAACAGGACACTGAAGCTTTCTTT	CASKQDTEAFF
NA	TRBV18	TRBJ2-7	few	TGTGCCAGCTCACCACCGGAGAGGTCCGAGCAGTACTTC	CASSPPERSEQYF
TRBD1	TRBV7-9	TRBJ2-3	many	TGTGCCAGCAGCTCCTGGACAGGGGGCTTCACAGATACGCAGTATTTT	CASSSWTGGFTDTQYF
NA	TRBV5-8	TRBJ2-1	NA	TGTGCCAGCAGGGAGGTTGGGGAGTTCTTC	CASREVGEFF
TRBD1	TRBV7-2	TRBJ1-1	few	TGTGCCAGCAGCCCCGACAGGGTTGGATGGACTGAAGCTTTCTTT	CASSPDRVGWTEAFF
TRBD1	TRBV28	TRBJ1-5	NA	TGTGCCAGCAGCCTGGACAGGGTAGAGAATCAGCCCCAGCATTTT	CASSLDRVENQPQHF
NA	TRBV15	TRBJ2-2	many	TGTGCCACCAGCCGGGGTTTAACCGGGGAGCTGTTTTTT	CATSRGLTGELFF
NA	TRBV20-1	TRBJ1-1	NA	TGCAGTGCTAGGGGAAGCAGGGCCACTGAAGCTTTCTTT	CSARGSRATEAFF
NA	TRBV12-3/TRBV12-4	TRBJ2-5	few	TGTGCCACCAGATTGGCCAGTGAGTACCAAGAGACCCAGTACTTC	CATRLASEYQETQYF
NA	TRBV12-3/TRBV12-4	TRBJ2-1	many	TGTGCCAGCAGTTTGAGCTTCAGCTCCTACAATGAGCAGTTCTTC	CASSLSFSSYNEQFF
NA	TRBV7-9	TRBJ1-6	NA	TGTGCCAGCAGCTTAGCTTCACCCCTCCACTTT	CASSLASPLHF
TRBD2	TRBV29-1	TRBJ2-7	many	TGCAGCGCTCAACTAGCGGTCGCGTCCGAGCAGTACTTC	CSAQLAVASEQYF
TRBD1	TRBV19	TRBJ2-7	NA	TGTGCCAGTAATCCGGGACAGGGAAACTACGAGCAGTACTTC	CASNPGQGNYEQYF
NA	TRBV20-1	TRBJ2-3	NA	TGCAGTGGACGGGAGTGGGGCACAGATACGCAGTATTTT	CSGREWGTDTQYF
TRBD2	TRBV11-2	TRBJ2-1	NA	TGTGCCTCCCGAGGGCGGGGGGGAACCAGTGAGCAGTTCTTC	CASRGRGGTSEQFF
NA	TRBV27	TRBJ2-5	NA	TGTGCCAGCAGAAAAAGAGTCCGGGAGACCCAGTACTTC	CASRKRVRETQYF
NA	TRBV6-2/TRBV6-3	TRBJ1-5	NA	TGTGCCAGCAGTTACTCATTGGCAGGCAATCAGCCCCAGCATTTT	CASSYSLAGNQPQHF
NA	TRBV9	TRBJ1-1	NA	TGTGCCAGCAGCATACATAAGAACACTGAAGCTTTCTTT	CASSIHKNTEAFF
TRBD1	TRBV7-8	TRBJ1-2	many	TGTGCCAGCAGCCCTGGGACAGGAGAAATCCGTAACTATGGCTACACCTTC	CASSPGTGEIRNYGYTF
TRBD1	TRBV5-1	TRBJ2-2	many	TGCGCCAGCGGGACAGGGTTCACCGGGGAGCTGTTTTTT	CASGTGFTGELFF
TRBD1	TRBV6-2/TRBV6-3	TRBJ2-1	many	TGTGCCAGCAGGGGACCGGGACAGGGCCACAATGAGCAGTTCTTC	CASRGPGQGHNEQFF
TRBD1	TRBV6-1	TRBJ1-6	NA	TGTGCCAGCAGGCGATCAGGGGGCCCCACTGGATCACCCCTCCACTTT	CASRRSGGPTGSPLHF
NA	TRBV10-2	TRBJ1-1	few	TGCGCCAGCAGAGAATCGGTCGACACTGAAGCTTTCTTT	CASRESVDTEAFF
TRBD1	TRBV28	TRBJ1-2	NA	TGTGCCAGCAGTTTAAATGCAGGGGGGTTCGGGGGCTACACCTTC	CASSLNAGGFGGYTF
NA	TRBV6-5	TRBJ1-4	few	TGTGCCAGCAGTTACGCGACACCTTATGAAAAACTGTTTTTT	CASSYATPYEKLFF
NA	TRBV11-2	TRBJ2-7	few	TGTGCCAGCAGCTCCTTGTCCCTGGACGAGCAGTACTTC	CASSSLSLDEQYF
TRBD1	TRBV10-3	TRBJ1-2	many	TGTGCCATCAGTGGGTGGACAGGGACGGATGGCTACACCTTC	CAISGWTGTDGYTF
NA	TRBV19	TRBJ1-1	NA	TGTGCCAGTAGAACGATGACCTTACCAGACACTGAAGCTTTCTTT	CASRTMTLPDTEAFF
NA	TRBV27	TRBJ2-7	few	TGTGCCAGCAGCCATATAGGGTACGAGCAGTACTTC	CASSHIGYEQYF
TRBD2	TRBV6-1	TRBJ2-4	NA	TGTGCCAGCAGTGAAGTGCCCAGCGGGATGGCAAAAAACATTCAGTACTTC	CASSEVPSGMAKNIQYF
TRBD2	TRBV20-1	TRBJ2-7	NA	TGCAGTGCTAGCGGGAGGGCCCTGGAGGACGAGCAGTACTTC	CSASGRALEDEQYF
NA	TRBV20-1	TRBJ2-5	few	TGCAGTGCTAGAGATGCTAGAACGGGAGGACAGGCGGGAGAGACCCAGTACTTC	CSARDARTGGQAGETQYF
TRBD2	TRBV28	TRBJ2-7	few	TGTGCCAGCATCGGGACCGTAGCGGGAGAGTACGAGCAGTACTTC	CASIGTVAGEYEQYF
TRBD1	TRBV6-1	TRBJ1-6	NA	TGTGCCAGCAGCCGGGACAGGGGTTCTTCACCCCTCCACTTT	CASSRDRGSSPLHF
TRBD1	TRBV7-2	TRBJ1-5	NA	TGTGCCAGCAGCTTAACTGGGACAGGGTTAAGTGGTCAGCCCCAGCATTTT	CASSLTGTGLSGQPQHF
NA	TRBV11-2	TRBJ2-1	NA	TGTGCCAGCAGCTTAATTTCCCGCCGGGGTGAGCAGTTCTTC	CASSLISRRGEQFF
NA	TRBV29-1	TRBJ2-3	many	TGCAGCGACCGGACAGCAGGGACAGATACGCAGTATTTT	CSDRTAGTDTQYF
TRBD1	TRBV6-1	TRBJ2-7	NA	TGTGCCAGCAGGGGGACAGAATACGGGGAGCAGTACTTC	CASRGTEYGEQYF
TRBD2	TRBV6-2/TRBV6-3	TRBJ2-7	few	TGTGCCAGCGGGGGGGGAAAGAGCTACGAGCAGTACTTC	CASGGGKSYEQYF
TRBD1	TRBV5-6	TRBJ2-6	NA	TGTGCCAGCAGCCCGGGACAGGGGTTCTCTGGGGCCAACGTCCTGACTTTC	CASSPGQGFSGANVLTF
NA	TRBV7-2	TRBJ2-5	few	TGTGCCAGCAGCTTAGTGGACGGACAAGAGACCCAGTACTTC	CASSLVDGQETQYF
TRBD1	TRBV6-2/TRBV6-3	TRBJ1-2	few	TGTGCCAGCAGTTTCGACTACAGGGGGCTATATGGCTACACCTTC	CASSFDYRGLYGYTF
TRBD1	TRBV5-1	TRBJ2-7	NA	TGCGCCAGCAGCCCAGGGACAGCGAGATCCTACGAGCAGTACTTC	CASSPGTARSYEQYF
NA	TRBV20-1	TRBJ1-2	few	TGCAGTGCTAGAGATCGACGGTTGGACTATGGCTACACCTTC	CSARDRRLDYGYTF